This entry describes one TCR beta chain. Produced via immunoSEQ multiplex PCR; TCRdb's table is partial and in-frame only. There are some 30,000 clones in the sample; over 75% occur only once, and approximately 6.6% lies in the top ten. This entry belongs to a study of T cell changes during pregnancy in multiple sclerosis. The junction had 11 bases not matched to a gene; V was cut back by 3 bases and J by 12 bases. This CDR3 has 15 residues. Germline V gives CDR1 MDHEN, CDR2 SYDVKM. This rearrangement joins TRBV28 to TRBJ2-7; 13 bases line up with TRBD2. The sequencing used CD8+ T cells from peripheral blood mononuclear cells, collected after pregnancy. This TCR was recovered from a female donor with multiple sclerosis, enrolled in a pregnancy study. CDR3 protein: CASSLGLAGPHSSYF. The CDR3 bases are TGTGCCAGCAGTTTGGGACTAGCGGGACCCCACTCTTCGTACTTC.